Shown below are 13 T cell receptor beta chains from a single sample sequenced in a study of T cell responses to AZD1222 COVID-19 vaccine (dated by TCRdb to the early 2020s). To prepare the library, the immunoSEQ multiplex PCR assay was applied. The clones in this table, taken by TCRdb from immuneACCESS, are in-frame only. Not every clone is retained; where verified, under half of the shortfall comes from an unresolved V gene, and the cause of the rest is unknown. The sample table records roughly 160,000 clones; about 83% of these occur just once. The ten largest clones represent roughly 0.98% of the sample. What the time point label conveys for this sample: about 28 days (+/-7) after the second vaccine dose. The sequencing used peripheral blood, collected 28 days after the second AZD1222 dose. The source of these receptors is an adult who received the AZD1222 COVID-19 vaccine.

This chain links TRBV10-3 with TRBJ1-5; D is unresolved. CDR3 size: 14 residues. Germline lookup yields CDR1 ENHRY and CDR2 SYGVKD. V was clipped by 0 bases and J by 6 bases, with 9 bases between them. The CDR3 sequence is CAISESGIGQPQHF. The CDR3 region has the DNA TGTGCCATCAGTGAGTCAGGAATAGGTCAGCCCCAGCATTTT.

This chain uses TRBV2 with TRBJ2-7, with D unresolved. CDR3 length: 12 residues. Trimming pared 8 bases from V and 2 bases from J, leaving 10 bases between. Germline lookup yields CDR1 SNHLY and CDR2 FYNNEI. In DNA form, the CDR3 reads TGTGCCAGCGCCCGTTTTCCCTACGAGCAGTACTTC. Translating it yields CASARFPYEQYF. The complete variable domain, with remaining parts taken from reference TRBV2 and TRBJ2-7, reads EPEVTQTPSHQVTQMGQEVILRCVPISNHLYFYWYRQILGQKVEFLVSFYNNEISEKSEIFDDQFSVERPDGSNFTLKIRSTKLEDSAMYFCASARFPYEQYFGPGTRLTVT.

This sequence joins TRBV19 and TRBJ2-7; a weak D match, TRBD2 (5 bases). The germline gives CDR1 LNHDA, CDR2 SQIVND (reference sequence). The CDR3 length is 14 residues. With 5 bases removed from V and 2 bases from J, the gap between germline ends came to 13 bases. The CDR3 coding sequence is TGTGCCAGTAGTGCAGACGAGGGCCCCTACGAGCAGTACTTC. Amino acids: CASSADEGPYEQYF.

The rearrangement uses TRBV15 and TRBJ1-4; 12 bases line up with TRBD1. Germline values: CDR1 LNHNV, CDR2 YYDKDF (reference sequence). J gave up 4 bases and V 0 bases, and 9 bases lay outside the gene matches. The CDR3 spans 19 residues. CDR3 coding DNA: TGTGCCACCAGCAGAGATCAGTGGGACAGGGGGCTTAATAATGAAAAACTGTTTTTT. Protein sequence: CATSRDQWDRGLNNEKLFF.

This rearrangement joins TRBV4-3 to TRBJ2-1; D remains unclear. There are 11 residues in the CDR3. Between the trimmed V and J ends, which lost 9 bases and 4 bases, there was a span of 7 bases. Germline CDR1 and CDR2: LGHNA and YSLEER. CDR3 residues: CASSQYNEQFF. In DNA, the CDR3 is TGCGCCAGTTCGCAATACAATGAGCAGTTCTTC.

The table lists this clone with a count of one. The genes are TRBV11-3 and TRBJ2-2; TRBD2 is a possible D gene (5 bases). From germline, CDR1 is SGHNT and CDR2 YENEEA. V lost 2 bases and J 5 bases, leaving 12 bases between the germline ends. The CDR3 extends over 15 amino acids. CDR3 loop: CASSLSPPGTGELFF. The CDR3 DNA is TGTGCCAGCAGCTTAAGCCCCCCGGGGACCGGGGAGCTGTTTTTT.

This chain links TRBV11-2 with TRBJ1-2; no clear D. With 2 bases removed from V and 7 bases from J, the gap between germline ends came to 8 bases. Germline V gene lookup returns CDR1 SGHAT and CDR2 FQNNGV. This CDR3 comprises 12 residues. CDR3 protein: CASSLFASGYTF. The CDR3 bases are TGTGCCAGCAGCTTATTTGCCTCTGGCTACACCTTC.

The CDR3 spells CASFSEGGQNTEAFF. Here the CDR3 DNA reads TGCGCCAGCTTCTCAGAGGGAGGACAGAACACTGAAGCTTTCTTT. The chain couples TRBV5-1 to TRBJ1-1; tentatively, D is TRBD1 (5 bases). Germline V gene data show CDR1 as SGHRS and CDR2 as YFSETQ. The length of the CDR3 is 15 residues. Trimming pared 7 bases from V and 1 base from J, leaving 17 bases between. Supplemented by reference TRBV5-1 and TRBJ1-1, the full variable domain reads KAGVTQTPRYLIKTRGQQVTLSCSPISGHRSVSWYQQTPGQGLQFLFEYFSETQRNKGNFPGRFSGRQFSNSRSEMNVSTLELGDSALYLCASFSEGGQNTEAFFGQGTRLTVV.

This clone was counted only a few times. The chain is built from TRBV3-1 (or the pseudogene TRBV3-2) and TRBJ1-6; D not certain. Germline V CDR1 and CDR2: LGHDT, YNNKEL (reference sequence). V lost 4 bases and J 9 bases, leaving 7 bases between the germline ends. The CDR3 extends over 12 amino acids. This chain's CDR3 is CASSRSSSPLHF. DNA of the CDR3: TGTGCCAGCAGCCGATCATCTTCACCCCTCCACTTT.

The CDR3 spells CAWRWGRDGGYTF. CDR3 DNA: TGTGCCTGGAGGTGGGGGCGAGATGGTGGCTACACCTTC. V and J are TRBV30 and TRBJ1-2; weak D call: TRBD1 (6 bases). The CDR3 totals 13 residues. V was trimmed by 3 bases and J by 7 bases, leaving 15 bases between them. Looked up from germline, CDR1 is GTSNPN and CDR2 is SVGIG (reference sequence).

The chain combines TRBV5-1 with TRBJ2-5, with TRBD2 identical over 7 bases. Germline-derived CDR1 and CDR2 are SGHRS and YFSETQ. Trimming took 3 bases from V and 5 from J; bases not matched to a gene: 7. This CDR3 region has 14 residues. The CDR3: CASSSGTIGETQYF. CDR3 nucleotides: TGCGCCAGCAGCTCAGGGACTATCGGGGAGACCCAGTACTTC.

CDR3 in amino acids: CASSPGVVQPQHF. DNA of the CDR3: TGTGCCAGCAGCCCCGGGGTGGTCCAGCCCCAGCATTTT. The V gene is TRBV7-2, the J gene TRBJ1-5; D gene unclear. Trimming removed 5 bases at V and 7 bases at J, with 12 bases between. The germline V gene encodes CDR1 SGHTA and CDR2 FQGNSA. The CDR3 contains 13 residues.

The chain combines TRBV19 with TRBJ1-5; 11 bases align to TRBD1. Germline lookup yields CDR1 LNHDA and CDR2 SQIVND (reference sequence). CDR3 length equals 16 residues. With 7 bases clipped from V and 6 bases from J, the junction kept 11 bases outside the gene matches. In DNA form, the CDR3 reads TGTGCCAGTACCGGGACCGGGACAGGGGGGCGTCAGCCCCAGCATTTT. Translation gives CASTGTGTGGRQPQHF.